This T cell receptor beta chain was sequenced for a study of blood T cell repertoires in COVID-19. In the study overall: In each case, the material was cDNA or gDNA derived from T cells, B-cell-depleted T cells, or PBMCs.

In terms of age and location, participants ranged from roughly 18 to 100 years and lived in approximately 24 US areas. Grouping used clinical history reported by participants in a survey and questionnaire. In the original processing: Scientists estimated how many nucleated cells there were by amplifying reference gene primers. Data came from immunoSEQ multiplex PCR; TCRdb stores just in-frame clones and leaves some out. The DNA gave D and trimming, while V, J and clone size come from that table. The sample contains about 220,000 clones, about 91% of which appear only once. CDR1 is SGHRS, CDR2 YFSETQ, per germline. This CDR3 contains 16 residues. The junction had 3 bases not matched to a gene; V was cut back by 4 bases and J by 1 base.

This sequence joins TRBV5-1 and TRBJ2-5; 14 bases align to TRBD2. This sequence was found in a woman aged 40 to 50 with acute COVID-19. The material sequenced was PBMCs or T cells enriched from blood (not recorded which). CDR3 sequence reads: CASSQGLAGAQETQYF. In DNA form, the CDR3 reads TGCGCCAGCAGCCAGGGACTAGCGGGGGCCCAAGAGACCCAGTACTTC.